This TCR beta chain was documented in a study of CD8+ T cells in alopecia areata. This clone was counted between two and nine times. Mouse gene names apply. The CDR3 goes on 4 residues after the read ends, and that part is filled in from the germline J gene. Following RNA extraction, reverse transcription yielded cDNA that acted as the sequencing template. TCRdb keeps only in-frame clones here, not all; method: immunoSEQ multiplex PCR. The data show almost 9,000 clones, with none appearing a single time. In germline, CDR1 is GKSSPN, CDR2 SITVG. With 1 base clipped from V and 3 bases from J, the junction kept 4 bases outside the gene matches. The CDR3 is 17 amino acids. The sorting of pooled cutaneous lymph node cells relied on CD4, CD8alpha, NKG2D, NKG2ACE and other markers.

The source of this sequence is a C3H/HeJ mouse with alopecia areata. The strain bears MHC haplotype H2-k. Sequencing used CD8+ T cells sorted from a lymph node. V is TRBV31 and J is TRBJ2-2; 14 bases are a match to TRBD2. This CDR3 is CAWSHGTGGAHTGQLYF. The DNA read from the CDR3 is TGTGCCTGGAGTCACGGGACTGGGGGGGCCCACACCGGG.